These 14 T cell receptor beta chains share one sample of origin, sequenced in a study. TCRdb re-called the 5' RACE reads through MiXCR, storing one row per CDR3 protein. The table has 10,000 to 12,000 distinct CDR3 sequences, 17% seen once. Treg sorting used a CD4+CD25+CD127-/low gate. The sequencing sample was made of Tregs sorted from a lymph node. The source is a female donor with breast cancer.

Within the sample, this clonotype is medium-sized (0.01 to 0.1%). The chain links TRBV4-1 to TRBJ1-1, with D perhaps matching TRBD1 (6 bases). Trimming cost V 4 bases and J 2 bases, with 11 bases left between them. CDR1 and CDR2 (germline): MGHRA, YSYEKL. The CDR3 extends over 14 amino acids. The DNA of the CDR3 is TGCGCCAGCAGCCTAAGGGGGGACAACACTGAAGCTTTCTTT. It yields the protein CASSLRGDNTEAFF.

This clonotype was observed many times. The genes are TRBV14 and TRBJ2-3; D call uncertain. There are 13 residues in the CDR3. Germline assignment: CDR1 SGHDN and CDR2 FVKESK. The V end was cut by 2 bases, the J end by 0 bases, with 3 bases between. The CDR3 nucleotides read TGTGCCAGCAGCCAACGCAGCACAGATACGCAGTATTTT. Residues: CASSQRSTDTQYF.

This clonotype was observed a handful of times. Written as DNA, the CDR3 is TGTGCCAGCTCAGCCGGGACAGTTAATGAAAAACTGTTTTTT. It specifies CASSAGTVNEKLFF. J is TRBJ1-4 and V is TRBV18, with 7 bases identical to TRBD1. The length of the CDR3 is 14 residues. Germline loops: CDR1 KGHSH, CDR2 LQKENI. After removal of 5 bases from V and 4 bases from J, the junction contained 4 bases not matched to a gene. The full variable domain, rest sourced from reference TRBV18 and TRBJ1-4, is NAGVMQNPRHLVRRRGQEARLRCSPMKGHSHVYWYRQLPEEGLKFMVYLQKENIIDESGMPKERFSAEFPKEGPSILRIQQVVRGDSAAYFCASSAGTVNEKLFFGSGTQLSVL.

This clonotype was seen more than once but under ten times. This sequence may be a read error, since a much larger clone differs from it by one base. Without the conserved terminal phenylalanine or tryptophan, this CDR3 likely stems from a read error. The rearrangement links TRBV2 to TRBJ1-1, with D unclear. Germline V gene sequence: CDR1 SNHLY, CDR2 FYNNEI. The CDR3 consists of 12 residues. V dropped 7 bases and J dropped 5 bases, with 11 bases sitting between them. The CDR3 nucleotides are TGTGCCAGCAATAGGGATATGACTGAAGCTTTCTTA. It is translated as CASNRDMTEAFL.

This clonotype has ten or more counts. The CDR3 region has the DNA TGTGCCTGGAGTCGGGACAGGGTCTACGAGCAGTACTTC. Translating it yields CAWSRDRVYEQYF. This chain uses TRBV30 with TRBJ2-7; 9 nucleotides match TRBD1. After removal of 2 bases from V and 3 bases from J, the junction contained 2 bases not matched to a gene. Looked up from germline, CDR1 is GTSNPN and CDR2 is SVGIG (reference sequence). The CDR3 contains 13 residues.

This clonotype came up many times. This chain uses TRBV28 with TRBJ2-3; D possibly matches TRBD1 or TRBD2 (5 bases each). CDR1 and CDR2 from the germline V gene are MDHEN and SYDVKM. This CDR3 is built from 12 residues. In nucleotides, the CDR3 is TGTGCAAGTCAACGGGACCCAGATACGCAGTATTTT. Its translation is CASQRDPDTQYF. Full variable domain (outside the CDR3, taken from reference TRBV28 and TRBJ2-3): DVKVTQSSRYLVKRTGEKVFLECVQDMDHENMFWYRQDPGLGLRLIYFSYDVKMKEKGDIPEGYSVSREKKERFSLILESASTNQTSMYLCASQRDPDTQYFGPGTRLTVL.

The chain employs TRBV4-1 and TRBJ2-1; a possible D gene is TRBD2 (5 bases). The CDR3 extends over 15 amino acids. V lost 1 base and J lost 4, with 11 bases in between. The germline gives CDR1 MGHRA, CDR2 YSYEKL. This chain's CDR3 is CASSQGKGGYNEQFF. CDR3 bases: TGCGCCAGCAGCCAAGGGAAAGGCGGGTACAATGAGCAGTTCTTC.

At least ten counts were recorded for this clonotype. The rearrangement links TRBV20-1 to TRBJ1-2, with 10 bases aligning to TRBD1. This CDR3 comprises 15 residues. Germline V gene lookup returns CDR1 DFQATT and CDR2 SNEGSKA (reference sequence). Trimming removed 5 bases from V and 7 bases from J; junction bases left unmatched: 13. This chain's CDR3 is CSASTQDRGLGGYTF. The CDR3 bases are TGCAGTGCTTCAACCCAAGACAGGGGGCTAGGTGGCTACACCTTC.

The chain joins TRBV7-8 to TRBJ2-7; D unclear. Trimming took 7 bases from V and 1 from J, leaving 14 bases between them. Per germline, CDR1 SGHVS and CDR2 FQNEAQ. The CDR3 runs to 14 residues. CDR3 in amino acids: CASTPGTASYEQYF. The CDR3 nucleotides read TGTGCCAGCACCCCTGGCACTGCTTCCTACGAGCAGTACTTC.

This clonotype has a count of ten or more. The chain is built from TRBV2 and TRBJ2-3, with unresolved D. The CDR3 sequence is 12 residues long. The germline V gene has CDR1 SNHLY and CDR2 FYNNEI. Trimming shortened V by 8 bases and J by 2 bases, and 8 bases separated the two germline ends. The CDR3 coding sequence is TGTGCCAGCGAGAGCTACACAGATACGCAGTATTTT. Amino acids: CASESYTDTQYF. Filled out from reference TRBV2 and TRBJ2-3, the complete variable domain reads EPEVTQTPSHQVTQMGQEVILRCVPISNHLYFYWYRQILGQKVEFLVSFYNNEISEKSEIFDDQFSVERPDGSNFTLKIRSTKLEDSAMYFCASESYTDTQYFGPGTRLTVL.

By frequency in the sample, this clonotype is medium-sized. V and J are TRBV20-1 and TRBJ1-5; maybe TRBD1 (5 bases). V was shortened by 4 bases and J by 7 bases, with 20 bases between the two germline ends. The germline V gene encodes CDR1 DFQATT and CDR2 SNEGSKA (reference sequence). This CDR3 is built from 15 residues. The CDR3: CSANGLSRANQPQHF. The DNA of the CDR3 is TGCAGTGCTAACGGCCTCAGCAGGGCCAACCAGCCCCAGCATTTT.

On this clonotype: One end of the junction is discordant with germline, which a read error may explain. V usage is TRBV5-1 and J usage is TRBJ1-1, with TRBD1 matching 11 bases. The CDR3 sequence is 16 residues long. Germline lookup yields CDR1 SGHRS and CDR2 YFSETQ. This CDR3 is CTSSSDRGLINTEAFF. The CDR3, as DNA: TGCACCAGCAGCTCGGACAGGGGGCTCATAAACACTGAAGCTTTCTTT.

This clonotype was seen at least ten times. The V and J genes are TRBV27 and TRBJ1-5, with TRBD1 as a possible D gene (5 bases). Germline V gene lookup returns CDR1 MNHEY and CDR2 SMNVEV (reference sequence). The V end was cut by 3 bases, the J end by 0 bases, with 18 bases between. The CDR3 is 18 residues long. CDR3 loop: CASSFWSPGGYSNQPQHF. In DNA, the CDR3 is TGTGCCAGCAGTTTTTGGTCCCCGGGGGGATATAGCAATCAGCCCCAGCATTTT.

Of note for this clonotype: The missing conserved phenylalanine or tryptophan at the end of this CDR3 makes a read error likely. The rearrangement links TRBV12-3 or TRBV12-4 to TRBJ2-1; perhaps TRBD2 as D (6 bases). This CDR3 comprises 16 residues. The V end was cut by 5 bases, the J end by 10 bases, with 24 bases between. The CDR3 region has the DNA TGTGCCAGCAGTCCGTCTCCTTCGGGAGTACGCGAGGAGCAGTTCCTC. Its protein is CASSPSPSGVREEQFL.